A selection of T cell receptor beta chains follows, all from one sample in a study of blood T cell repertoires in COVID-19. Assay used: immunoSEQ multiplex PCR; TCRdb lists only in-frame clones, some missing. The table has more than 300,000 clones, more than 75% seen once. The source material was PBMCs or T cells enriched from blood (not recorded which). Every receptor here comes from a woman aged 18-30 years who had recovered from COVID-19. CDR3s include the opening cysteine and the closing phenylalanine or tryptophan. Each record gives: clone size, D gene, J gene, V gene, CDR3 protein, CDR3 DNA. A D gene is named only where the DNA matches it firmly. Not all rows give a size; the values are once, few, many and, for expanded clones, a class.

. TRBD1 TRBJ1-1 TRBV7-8 CASREGGTGAEAFF TGTGCCTCCCGGGAGGGCGGGACAGGGGCCGAAGCTTTCTTT
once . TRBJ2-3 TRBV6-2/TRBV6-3 CASSLGRSTDTQYF TGTGCCAGCAGTTTAGGCAGGAGCACAGATACGCAGTATTTT
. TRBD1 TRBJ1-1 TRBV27 CASRKDRGGTEAFF TGTGCCAGCAGGAAGGACAGGGGCGGCACTGAAGCTTTCTTT
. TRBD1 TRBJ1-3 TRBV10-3 CAISYTGANSGNTIYF TGTGCCATCAGTTATACAGGGGCTAACTCTGGAAACACCATATATTTT
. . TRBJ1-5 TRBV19 CASRSLGQPQHF TGTGCCAGTAGAAGCCTCGGTCAGCCCCAGCATTTT
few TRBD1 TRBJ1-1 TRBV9 CASSDSADRGRIKAFF TGTGCCAGCAGCGACTCTGCCGACAGGGGTCGGATAAAAGCTTTCTTT
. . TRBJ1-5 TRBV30 CAWRQEGKPQHF TGTGCCTGGAGGCAGGAAGGCAAGCCCCAGCATTTT
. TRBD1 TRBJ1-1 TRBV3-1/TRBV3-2 CASSTDRSNTEAFF TGTGCCAGCAGCACGGACAGGTCGAACACTGAAGCTTTCTTT
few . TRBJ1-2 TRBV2 CASSEWGTIGYTF TGTGCCAGCAGTGAATGGGGGACAATTGGCTACACCTTC
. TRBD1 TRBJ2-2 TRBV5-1 CASSLARQGRGELFF TGCGCCAGCAGCTTGGCTCGACAGGGAAGGGGGGAGCTGTTTTTT
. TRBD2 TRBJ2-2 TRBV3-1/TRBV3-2 CASSPGLAGGPRTGELFF TGTGCCAGCAGCCCAGGACTAGCGGGGGGGCCGAGGACCGGGGAGCTGTTTTTT
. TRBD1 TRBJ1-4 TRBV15 CATSRVRDRAWEKLFF TGTGCCACCAGCAGAGTCCGGGACAGGGCGTGGGAAAAACTGTTTTTT
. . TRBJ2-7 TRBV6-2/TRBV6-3 CASSYKAGAYEQYF TGTGCCAGCAGTTACAAGGCAGGGGCCTACGAGCAGTACTTC
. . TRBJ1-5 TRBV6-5 CASKGQKHQPQHF TGTGCCAGCAAAGGACAGAAGCATCAGCCCCAGCATTTT
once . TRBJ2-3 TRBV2 CASSGGEDTQYF TGTGCCAGCAGTGGAGGAGAGGATACGCAGTATTTT
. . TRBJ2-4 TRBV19 CASRDGTNWDIQYF TGTGCCAGTAGAGATGGGACAAACTGGGACATTCAGTACTTC
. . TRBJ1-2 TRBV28 CASRRGRGNTF TGTGCCAGCCGACGGGGGCGGGGGAACACCTTC
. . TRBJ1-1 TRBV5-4 CASRGWRGTEAFF TGTGCCAGCAGGGGGTGGCGGGGCACTGAAGCTTTCTTT
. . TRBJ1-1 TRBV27 CASSISGRGTEAFF TGTGCCAGCAGTATCTCAGGGCGAGGCACTGAAGCTTTCTTT
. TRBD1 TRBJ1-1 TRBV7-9 CASSLGTGWNTEAFF TGTGCCAGCAGCTTAGGGACAGGGTGGAACACTGAAGCTTTCTTT
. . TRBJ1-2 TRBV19 CASSLHVKQGYTF TGTGCCAGTAGTCTCCACGTGAAACAAGGCTACACCTTC
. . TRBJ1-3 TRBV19 CASSPGQSGNTIYF TGTGCCAGTAGTCCCGGACAGTCTGGAAACACCATATATTTT
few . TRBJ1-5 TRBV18 CASSGRDKAQHF TGTGCCAGCTCGGGTCGGGATAAGGCTCAGCATTTT
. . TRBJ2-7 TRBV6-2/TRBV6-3 CASSHLGQTYEQYF TGTGCCAGCAGTCACCTAGGACAGACATACGAGCAGTACTTC
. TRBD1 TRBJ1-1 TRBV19 CASSRDRGGTEAFF TGTGCCAGTAGCAGGGACAGGGGTGGCACTGAAGCTTTCTTT
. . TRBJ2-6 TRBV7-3 CASSLKGGSGANVLTF TGTGCCAGCAGCTTAAAAGGGGGATCTGGGGCCAACGTCCTGACTTTC
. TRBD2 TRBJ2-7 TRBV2 CASSVGSGASYEQYF TGTGCCAGCAGTGTAGGTAGCGGGGCATCATACGAGCAGTACTTC
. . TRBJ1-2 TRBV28 CASSSDSYGYTF TGTGCCAGCAGTTCGGACAGCTATGGCTACACCTTC
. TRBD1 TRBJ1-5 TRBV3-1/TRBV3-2 CASSQGRDRGKGRNQPQHF TGTGCCAGCAGCCAAGGCCGGGACAGGGGGAAGGGGCGCAATCAGCCCCAGCATTTT
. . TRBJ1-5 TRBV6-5 CASFTVGLNQPQHF TGTGCCAGTTTTACGGTGGGACTCAATCAGCCCCAGCATTTT
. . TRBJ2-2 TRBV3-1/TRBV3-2 CASSQVGLTYTGELFF TGTGCCAGCAGCCAAGTAGGACTAACCTACACCGGGGAGCTGTTTTTT
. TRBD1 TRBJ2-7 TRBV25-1 CASSGTGLYEQYF TGTGCCAGCAGTGGGACAGGTCTCTACGAGCAGTACTTC
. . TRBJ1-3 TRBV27 CASSQAGYSGNTIYF TGTGCCAGCAGTCAAGCAGGGTACTCTGGAAACACCATATATTTT
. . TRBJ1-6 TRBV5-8 CASRTGSSYNSPLHF TGTGCCAGCAGAACAGGGAGCTCCTATAATTCACCCCTCCACTTT
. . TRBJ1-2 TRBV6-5 CASNRLAWENYGYTF TGTGCCAGCAATCGCCTAGCTTGGGAAAACTATGGCTACACCTTC
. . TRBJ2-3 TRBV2 CASSGLSLVGTDTQYF TGTGCCAGCAGTGGACTGTCCCTGGTCGGCACAGATACGCAGTATTTT
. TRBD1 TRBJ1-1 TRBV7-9 CASSDDRGSDTEAFF TGTGCCAGCAGCGACGACAGGGGGTCCGACACTGAAGCTTTCTTT
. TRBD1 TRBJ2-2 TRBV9 CASSVGQGAYTGELFF TGTGCCAGCAGCGTAGGGCAGGGGGCCTACACCGGGGAGCTGTTTTTT